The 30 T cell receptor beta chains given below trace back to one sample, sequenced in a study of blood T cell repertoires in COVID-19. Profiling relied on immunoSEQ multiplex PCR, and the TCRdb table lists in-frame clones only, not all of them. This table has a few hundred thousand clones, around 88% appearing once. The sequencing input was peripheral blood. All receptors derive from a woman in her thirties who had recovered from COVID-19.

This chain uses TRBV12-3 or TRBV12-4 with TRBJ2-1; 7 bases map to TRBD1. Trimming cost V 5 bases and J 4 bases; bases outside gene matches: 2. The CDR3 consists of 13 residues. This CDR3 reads CASSVGQYNEQFF. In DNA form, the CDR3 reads TGTGCCAGCAGTGTGGGACAGTACAATGAGCAGTTCTTC.

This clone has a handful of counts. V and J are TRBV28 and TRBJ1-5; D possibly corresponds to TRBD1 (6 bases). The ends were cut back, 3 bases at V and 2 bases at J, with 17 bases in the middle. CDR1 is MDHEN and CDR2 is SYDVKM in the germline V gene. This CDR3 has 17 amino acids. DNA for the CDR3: TGTGCCAGCAGTTTTGTGTGGGGAGGGGGTGGCAATCAGCCCCAGCATTTT. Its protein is CASSFVWGGGGNQPQHF.

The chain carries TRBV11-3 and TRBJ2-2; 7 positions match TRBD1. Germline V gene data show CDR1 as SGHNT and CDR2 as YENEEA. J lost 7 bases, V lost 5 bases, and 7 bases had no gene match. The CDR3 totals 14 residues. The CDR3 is CASSPGTENGELFF. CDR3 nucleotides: TGTGCCAGCAGCCCCGGGACAGAGAACGGGGAGCTGTTTTTT.

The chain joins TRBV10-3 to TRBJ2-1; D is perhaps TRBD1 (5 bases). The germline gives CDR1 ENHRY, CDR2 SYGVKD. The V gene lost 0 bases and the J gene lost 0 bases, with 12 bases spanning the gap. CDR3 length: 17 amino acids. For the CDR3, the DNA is TGTGCCATCAGTGAGTCCCCTGGGGCCAGCTCCTACAATGAGCAGTTCTTC. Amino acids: CAISESPGASSYNEQFF.

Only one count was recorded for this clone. Here the CDR3 reads CASSPLGQGARVGNTIYF. In DNA form, the CDR3 reads TGTGCCAGCAGTCCCCTAGGACAGGGGGCGAGGGTTGGAAACACCATATATTTT. V and J are TRBV28 and TRBJ1-3; TRBD1 aligns across 11 bases. The CDR3 is 18 residues long. Germline V lookup: CDR1 MDHEN, CDR2 SYDVKM. Trimming took 5 bases from V and 3 from J; bases not matched to a gene: 12.

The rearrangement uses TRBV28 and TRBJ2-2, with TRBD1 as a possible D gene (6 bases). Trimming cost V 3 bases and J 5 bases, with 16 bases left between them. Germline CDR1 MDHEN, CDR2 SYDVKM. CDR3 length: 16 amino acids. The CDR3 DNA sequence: TGTGCCAGCAGTTTTCTGACAGGCCGCGATACCGGGGAGCTGTTTTTT. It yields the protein CASSFLTGRDTGELFF.

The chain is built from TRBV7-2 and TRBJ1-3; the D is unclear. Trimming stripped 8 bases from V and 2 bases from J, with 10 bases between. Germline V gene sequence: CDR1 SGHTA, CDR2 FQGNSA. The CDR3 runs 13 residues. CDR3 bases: TGTGCCAGCGGATTCGAGGCTGGAAACACCATATATTTT. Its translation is CASGFEAGNTIYF. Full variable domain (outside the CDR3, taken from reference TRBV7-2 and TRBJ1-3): GAGVSQSPSNKVTEKGKDVELRCDPISGHTALYWYRQSLGQGLEFLIYFQGNSAPDKSGLPSDRFSAERTGGSVSTLTIQRTQQEDSAVYLCASGFEAGNTIYFGEGSWLTVV.

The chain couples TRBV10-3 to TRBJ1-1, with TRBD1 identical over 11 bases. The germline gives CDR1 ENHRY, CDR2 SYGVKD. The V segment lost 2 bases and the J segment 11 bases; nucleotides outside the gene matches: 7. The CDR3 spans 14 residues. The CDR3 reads CAISEPDRGQGAFF. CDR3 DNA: TGTGCCATCAGTGAGCCGGACAGGGGGCAGGGGGCTTTCTTT.

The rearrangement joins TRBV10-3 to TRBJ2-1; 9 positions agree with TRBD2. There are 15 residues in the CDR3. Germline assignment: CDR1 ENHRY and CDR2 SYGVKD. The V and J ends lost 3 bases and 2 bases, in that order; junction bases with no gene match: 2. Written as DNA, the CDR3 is TGTGCCATCAGTGAAAGCGGGGGGACCTACAATGAGCAGTTCTTC. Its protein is CAISESGGTYNEQFF.

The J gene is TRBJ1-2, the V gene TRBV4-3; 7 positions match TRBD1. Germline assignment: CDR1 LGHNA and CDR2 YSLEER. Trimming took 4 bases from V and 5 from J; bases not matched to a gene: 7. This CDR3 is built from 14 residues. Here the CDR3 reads CASSLTGTDYGYTF. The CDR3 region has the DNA TGCGCCAGCAGCCTCACCGGGACAGATTATGGCTACACCTTC.

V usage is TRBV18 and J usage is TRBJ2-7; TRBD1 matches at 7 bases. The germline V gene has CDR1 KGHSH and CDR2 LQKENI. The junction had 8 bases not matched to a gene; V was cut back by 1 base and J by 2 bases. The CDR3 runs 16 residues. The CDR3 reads CASSPQRGPGPYEQYF. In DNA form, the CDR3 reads TGTGCCAGCTCACCACAAAGGGGGCCTGGCCCCTACGAGCAGTACTTC.

The chain's CDR3 is CASSLPGTGDTEAFF. The CDR3 bases are TGTGCCAGCAGCTTGCCCGGGACAGGGGACACTGAAGCTTTCTTT. The chain has TRBV5-4 and TRBJ1-1, with TRBD1 matching over 10 bases. Germline CDR1 is SGHNT and CDR2 is YYREEE (reference sequence). With V trimmed by 1 base and J by 3 bases, 3 bases remained unmatched. The CDR3 is 15 amino acids.

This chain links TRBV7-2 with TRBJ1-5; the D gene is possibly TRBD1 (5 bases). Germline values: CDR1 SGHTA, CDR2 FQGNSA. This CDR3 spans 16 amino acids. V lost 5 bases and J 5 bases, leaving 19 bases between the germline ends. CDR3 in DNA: TGTGCCAGCAGCCCTTCTGAAGCAGGGCAGTATCAGCCCCAGCATTTT. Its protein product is CASSPSEAGQYQPQHF.

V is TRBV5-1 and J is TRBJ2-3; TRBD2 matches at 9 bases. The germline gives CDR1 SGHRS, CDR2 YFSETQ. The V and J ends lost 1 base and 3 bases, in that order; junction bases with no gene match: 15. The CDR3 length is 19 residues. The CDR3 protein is CASSLRIRAGGISTDTQYF. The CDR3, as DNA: TGCGCCAGCAGCTTGAGGATCAGAGCGGGGGGCATCTCAACAGATACGCAGTATTTT. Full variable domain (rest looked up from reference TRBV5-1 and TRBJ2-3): KAGVTQTPRYLIKTRGQQVTLSCSPISGHRSVSWYQQTPGQGLQFLFEYFSETQRNKGNFPGRFSGRQFSNSRSEMNVSTLELGDSALYLCASSLRIRAGGISTDTQYFGPGTRLTVL.

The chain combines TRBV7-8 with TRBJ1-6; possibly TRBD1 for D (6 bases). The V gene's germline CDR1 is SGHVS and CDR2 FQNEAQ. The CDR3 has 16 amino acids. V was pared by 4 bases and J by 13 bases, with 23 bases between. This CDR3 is CASSYTSIQGYSPLHF. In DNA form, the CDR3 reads TGTGCCAGCAGCTACACGAGCATACAGGGCTACAGCCCCCTCCACTTT.

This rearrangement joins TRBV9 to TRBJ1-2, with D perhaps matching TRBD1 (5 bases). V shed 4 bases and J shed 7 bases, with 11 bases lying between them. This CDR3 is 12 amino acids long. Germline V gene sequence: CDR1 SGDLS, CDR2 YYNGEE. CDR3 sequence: CASSSAGVGYTF. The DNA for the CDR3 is TGTGCCAGCAGCTCGGCGGGGGTTGGCTACACCTTC.

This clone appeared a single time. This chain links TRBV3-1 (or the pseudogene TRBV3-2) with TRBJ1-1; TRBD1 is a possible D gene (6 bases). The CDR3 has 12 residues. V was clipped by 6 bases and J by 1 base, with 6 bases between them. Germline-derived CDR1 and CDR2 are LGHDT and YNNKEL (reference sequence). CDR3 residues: CASRDRNTEAFF. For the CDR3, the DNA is TGTGCCAGCAGGGACAGGAACACTGAAGCTTTCTTT.

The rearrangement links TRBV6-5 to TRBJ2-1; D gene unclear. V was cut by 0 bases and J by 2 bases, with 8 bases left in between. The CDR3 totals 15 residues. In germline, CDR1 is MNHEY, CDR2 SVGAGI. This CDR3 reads CASSYSYTPYNEQFF. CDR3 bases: TGTGCCAGCAGTTACTCTTACACGCCCTACAATGAGCAGTTCTTC.

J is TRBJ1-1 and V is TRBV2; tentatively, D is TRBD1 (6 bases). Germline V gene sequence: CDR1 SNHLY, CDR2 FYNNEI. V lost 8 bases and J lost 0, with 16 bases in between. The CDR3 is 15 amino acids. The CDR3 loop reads CASCYMGAMNTEAFF. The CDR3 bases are TGTGCCAGCTGTTATATGGGGGCGATGAACACTGAAGCTTTCTTT.

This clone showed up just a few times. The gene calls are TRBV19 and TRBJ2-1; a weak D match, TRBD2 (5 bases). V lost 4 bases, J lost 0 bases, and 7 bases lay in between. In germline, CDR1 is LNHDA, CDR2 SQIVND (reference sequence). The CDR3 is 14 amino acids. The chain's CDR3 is CASSRESSYNEQFF. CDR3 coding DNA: TGTGCCAGTAGTAGGGAGAGCTCCTACAATGAGCAGTTCTTC.

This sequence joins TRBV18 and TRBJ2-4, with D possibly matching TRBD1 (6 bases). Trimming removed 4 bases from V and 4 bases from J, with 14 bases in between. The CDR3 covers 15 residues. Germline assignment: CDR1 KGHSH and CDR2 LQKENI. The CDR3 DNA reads TGTGCCAGCTCACTACTACAGGGCATAAAAAACATTCAGTACTTC. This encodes CASSLLQGIKNIQYF.

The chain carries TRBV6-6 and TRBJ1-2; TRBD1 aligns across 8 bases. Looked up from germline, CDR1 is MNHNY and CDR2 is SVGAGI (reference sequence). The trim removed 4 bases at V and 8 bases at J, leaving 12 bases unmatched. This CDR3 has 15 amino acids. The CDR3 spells CASSSYADRGHGYTF. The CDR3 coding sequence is TGTGCCAGCAGTTCCTACGCTGACAGGGGTCACGGCTACACCTTC.

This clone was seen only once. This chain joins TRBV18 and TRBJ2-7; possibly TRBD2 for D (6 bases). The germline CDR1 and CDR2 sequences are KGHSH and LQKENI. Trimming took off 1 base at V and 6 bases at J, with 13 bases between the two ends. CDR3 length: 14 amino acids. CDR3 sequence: CASSPRRGSGEQYF. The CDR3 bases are TGTGCCAGCTCACCACGACGGGGGTCGGGCGAGCAGTACTTC.

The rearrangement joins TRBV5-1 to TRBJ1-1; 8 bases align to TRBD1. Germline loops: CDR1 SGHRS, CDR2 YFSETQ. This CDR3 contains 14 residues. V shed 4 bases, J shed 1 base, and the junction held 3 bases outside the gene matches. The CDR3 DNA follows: TGCGCCAGCAGCCCTACAGGGGGGAACACTGAAGCTTTCTTT. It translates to CASSPTGGNTEAFF.

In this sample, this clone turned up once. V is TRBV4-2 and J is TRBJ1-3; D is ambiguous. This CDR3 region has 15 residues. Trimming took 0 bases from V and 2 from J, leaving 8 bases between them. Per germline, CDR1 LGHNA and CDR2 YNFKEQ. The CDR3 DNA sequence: TGTGCCAGCAGCCAAGATGCCGGGGCTGGAAACACCATATATTTT. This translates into CASSQDAGAGNTIYF.

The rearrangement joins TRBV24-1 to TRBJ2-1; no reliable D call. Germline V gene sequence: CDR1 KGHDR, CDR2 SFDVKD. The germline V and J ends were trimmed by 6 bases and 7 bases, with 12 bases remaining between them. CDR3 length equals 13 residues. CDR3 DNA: TGTGCCACCAGTTGGGCCCCATTGAATGAGCAGTTCTTC. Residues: CATSWAPLNEQFF.

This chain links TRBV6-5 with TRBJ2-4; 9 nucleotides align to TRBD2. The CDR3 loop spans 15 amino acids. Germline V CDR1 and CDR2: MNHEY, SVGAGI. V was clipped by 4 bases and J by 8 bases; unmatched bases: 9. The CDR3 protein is CASSWSSGGIDIQYF. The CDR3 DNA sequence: TGTGCCAGCAGTTGGAGTAGCGGGGGAATCGACATTCAGTACTTC.

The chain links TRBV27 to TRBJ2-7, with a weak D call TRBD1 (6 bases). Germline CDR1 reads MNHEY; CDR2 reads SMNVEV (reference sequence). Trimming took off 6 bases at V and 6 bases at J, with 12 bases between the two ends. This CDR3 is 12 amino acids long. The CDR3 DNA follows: TGTGCCAGCAGCCCTACAGGGCCCGAGCAGTACTTC. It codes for CASSPTGPEQYF.

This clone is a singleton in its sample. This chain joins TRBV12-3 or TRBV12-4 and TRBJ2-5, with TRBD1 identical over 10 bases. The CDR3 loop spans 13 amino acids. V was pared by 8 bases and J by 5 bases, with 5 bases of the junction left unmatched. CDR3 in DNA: TGTGCCAGCGGGGACAGGGGTGAGGAGACCCAGTACTTC. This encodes CASGDRGEETQYF.

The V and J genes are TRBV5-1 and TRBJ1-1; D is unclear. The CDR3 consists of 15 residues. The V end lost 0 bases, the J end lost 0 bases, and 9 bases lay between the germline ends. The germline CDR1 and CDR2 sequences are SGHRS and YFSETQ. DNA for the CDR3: TGCGCCAGCAGCTTGGCCCCGGGGATGAACACTGAAGCTTTCTTT. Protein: CASSLAPGMNTEAFF. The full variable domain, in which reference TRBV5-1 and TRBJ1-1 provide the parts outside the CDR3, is KAGVTQTPRYLIKTRGQQVTLSCSPISGHRSVSWYQQTPGQGLQFLFEYFSETQRNKGNFPGRFSGRQFSNSRSEMNVSTLELGDSALYLCASSLAPGMNTEAFFGQGTRLTVV.